The next 32 T cell receptor beta chains were all read from a single sample in a study of blood T cell repertoires in COVID-19. The protocol was immunoSEQ multiplex PCR, while the TCRdb copy is restricted to in-frame clones and leaves out a portion. The table records tens of thousands of clones, 70% to 90% of them present only once. What was sequenced was PBMCs or T cells enriched from blood (not recorded which). These receptors originate from a woman in her 50s who had recovered from COVID-19.

The count of this clone is one. The chain links TRBV6-5 to TRBJ1-4; TRBD1 matches at 8 bases. This CDR3 is built from 15 residues. CDR1 is MNHEY, CDR2 SVGAGI, per germline. V shed 7 bases and J 5 bases; nucleotides not matched to a gene: 9. DNA of the CDR3: TGTGCCAGCACCCGGAAGGGGACAGGAAATGAAAAACTGTTTTTT. This sequence encodes CASTRKGTGNEKLFF.

V usage is TRBV3-1 (or the pseudogene TRBV3-2) and J usage is TRBJ2-3, with TRBD2 matching over 12 bases. CDR3 length: 16 residues. After removal of 4 bases from V and 1 base from J, the junction contained 3 bases not matched to a gene. Germline V lookup: CDR1 LGHDT, CDR2 YNNKEL (reference sequence). For the CDR3, the DNA is TGTGCCAGCAGCCGGAGGACTAGCGGGGGCACAGATACGCAGTATTTT. It yields the protein CASSRRTSGGTDTQYF.

CDR3 sequence (DNA): TGTGCCAGCAGCGTGGGGGGCACTGAAGCTTTCTTT. Protein product: CASSVGGTEAFF. This chain connects TRBV6-2 or TRBV6-3 to TRBJ1-1, with D tentatively TRBD1 (5 bases). The CDR3 is 12 amino acids. Germline CDR1 is MNHEY and CDR2 is SVGEGT. V lost 6 bases and J lost 4, with 9 bases in between.

This clone was detected only a few times. The chain links TRBV7-2 to TRBJ1-1, with 10 bases lining up with TRBD1. J lost 9 bases, V lost 5 bases, and 9 bases had no gene match. Germline CDR1 and CDR2: SGHTA and FQGNSA. This CDR3 region has 14 residues. The CDR3 loop reads CASSTAWGQGKAFF. For the CDR3, the DNA is TGTGCCAGCAGCACGGCTTGGGGACAGGGGAAAGCTTTCTTT. Supplemented by reference TRBV7-2 and TRBJ1-1, the full variable domain reads GAGVSQSPSNKVTEKGKDVELRCDPISGHTALYWYRQSLGQGLEFLIYFQGNSAPDKSGLPSDRFSAERTGGSVSTLTIQRTQQEDSAVYLCASSTAWGQGKAFFGQGTRLTVV.

The chain carries TRBV28 and TRBJ1-5; possibly TRBD1 for D (5 bases). Germline values: CDR1 MDHEN, CDR2 SYDVKM. The length of the CDR3 is 14 residues. Trimming stripped 1 base from V and 6 bases from J, with 10 bases between. CDR3 in amino acids: CASSLYRSSQPQHF. The CDR3 DNA sequence: TGTGCCAGCAGTTTATACAGGTCGAGTCAGCCCCAGCATTTT. Complete variable domain (other parts from reference TRBV28 and TRBJ1-5): DVKVTQSSRYLVKRTGEKVFLECVQDMDHENMFWYRQDPGLGLRLIYFSYDVKMKEKGDIPEGYSVSREKKERFSLILESASTNQTSMYLCASSLYRSSQPQHFGDGTRLSIL.

J is TRBJ1-1 and V is TRBV4-3; 7 bases are a match to TRBD1. Germline loops: CDR1 LGHNA, CDR2 YSLEER. This CDR3 is 15 amino acids long. With 2 bases clipped from V and 4 bases from J, the junction kept 7 bases outside the gene matches. The CDR3 loop is CASSQNSGTVTEAFF. The CDR3 DNA reads as TGCGCCAGCAGCCAAAACTCCGGGACAGTCACTGAAGCTTTCTTT.

This clone was observed a single time. The J gene is TRBJ1-1, the V gene TRBV6-2 or TRBV6-3, with D perhaps TRBD1 (5 bases). Between the trimmed V and J ends, which lost 4 bases and 4 bases, there was a span of 16 bases. CDR3 size: 15 residues. Germline V lookup: CDR1 MNHEY, CDR2 SVGEGT. This CDR3 is CASSWGRVPLTEAFF. The CDR3 DNA reads TGTGCCAGCAGTTGGGGGAGGGTACCGCTCACTGAAGCTTTCTTT.

The chain links TRBV3-1 (or the pseudogene TRBV3-2) to TRBJ2-2; 10 bases are shared with TRBD1. CDR1 LGHDT and CDR2 YNNKEL come from the germline V gene (reference sequence). Germline trimming cut 2 bases from V and 4 bases from J; bases unmatched to any gene: 1. The CDR3 covers 15 residues. In DNA, the CDR3 is TGTGCCAGCAGCCAACGGGACAGGGGCACCGGGGAGCTGTTTTTT. Its protein is CASSQRDRGTGELFF.

The chain links TRBV5-1 to TRBJ2-2, with 8 bases lining up with TRBD2. Germline CDR1 and CDR2: SGHRS and YFSETQ. J lost 3 bases, V lost 10 bases, and 11 bases had no gene match. This CDR3 comprises 15 residues. CDR3 nucleotide sequence: TGCGCCCCCCGGGGGGGGGCGGTGGACACCGGGGAGCTGTTTTTT. This translates into CAPRGGAVDTGELFF.

The V call is TRBV6-1, the J call TRBJ2-7; 9 bases fit TRBD1. This CDR3 region has 15 residues. Trimming removed 3 bases from V and 4 bases from J; junction bases left unmatched: 7. CDR1 and CDR2 from the germline V gene are MNHNS and SASEGT. Written as DNA, the CDR3 is TGTGCCAGCAGTGATAACAGGGGGCTGTGGTACGAGCAGTACTTC. Protein product: CASSDNRGLWYEQYF.

This chain uses TRBV27 with TRBJ2-2; 10 bases are a match to TRBD2. Germline CDR1 reads MNHEY; CDR2 reads SMNVEV (reference sequence). Losses at the gene ends were 5 bases for V and 1 base for J; bases not matched to a gene: 1. This CDR3 region has 15 residues. DNA for the CDR3: TGTGCCAGCAGTGGACTAGCGGAGAACACCGGGGAGCTGTTTTTT. Its protein product is CASSGLAENTGELFF.

This chain links TRBV28 with TRBJ1-2; perhaps TRBD1 as D (5 bases). Trimming shortened V by 7 bases and J by 8 bases, and 14 bases separated the two germline ends. CDR1 is MDHEN, CDR2 SYDVKM, per germline. This CDR3 has 12 amino acids. The DNA for the CDR3 is TGTGCCAGCACCCGATCCCGGGGGGGCTACACCTTC. Translated, it gives CASTRSRGGYTF.

The CDR3 loop is CASSQKTGDYYGYTF. CDR3 nucleotides: TGCGCCAGCAGCCAGAAGACAGGGGACTACTATGGCTACACCTTC. The genes are TRBV4-3 and TRBJ1-2; 8 bases map to TRBD1. This CDR3 region has 15 residues. Germline V gene data show CDR1 as LGHNA and CDR2 as YSLEER. The J segment lost 3 bases and the V segment lost 3 bases, leaving 6 bases of the junction unmatched.

J is TRBJ2-1 and V is TRBV2; 10 nucleotides agree with TRBD2. Germline CDR1 is SNHLY and CDR2 is FYNNEI. J lost 4 bases, V lost 4 bases, and 4 bases had no gene match. This CDR3 comprises 15 residues. The CDR3 reads CASSASGSRYNEQFF. In nucleotides, the CDR3 is TGTGCCAGCAGTGCTAGCGGGAGTCGGTACAATGAGCAGTTCTTC.

The chain joins TRBV6-5 to TRBJ2-7; the match to TRBD2 covers 9 bases. Germline-derived CDR1 and CDR2 are MNHEY and SVGAGI. The CDR3 totals 15 residues. Trimming cost V 0 bases and J 3 bases; bases outside gene matches: 3. CDR3 sequence (DNA): TGTGCCAGCAGTTACTCTTCTAGCGGGGACTACGAGCAGTACTTC. Amino acids: CASSYSSSGDYEQYF.

The V and J genes are TRBV28 and TRBJ1-2; perhaps TRBD1 as D (6 bases). Trimming cost V 8 bases and J 5 bases, with 27 bases left between them. The CDR3 contains 17 residues. CDR1 is MDHEN, CDR2 SYDVKM, per germline. CDR3 in DNA: TGTGCCAGCGAAACCCTAGGACAGTATAGAAGTAATTATGGCTACACCTTC. Translation gives CASETLGQYRSNYGYTF.

This clone was seen only a few times. The rearrangement joins TRBV7-6 to TRBJ2-2; 8 bases are a match to TRBD2. CDR1 is SGHVS, CDR2 FNYEAQ, per germline. The V segment lost 2 bases and the J segment 2 bases; nucleotides outside the gene matches: 4. The CDR3 contains 16 residues. The CDR3 is CASSLQSGSNTGELFF. The CDR3 nucleotides are TGTGCCAGCAGCTTACAAAGCGGGAGCAACACCGGGGAGCTGTTTTTT.

V gene TRBV2 combines with J gene TRBJ2-5, with D possibly matching TRBD2 (6 bases). V shed 6 bases and J shed 4 bases, with 21 bases lying between them. This CDR3 spans 16 amino acids. The germline CDR1 and CDR2 sequences are SNHLY and FYNNEI. The CDR3 region has the DNA TGTGCCAGCAGGGCCGGCGGAGGGCTTATGGGAGAGACCCAGTACTTC. Encoded protein: CASRAGGGLMGETQYF. The full variable domain, its missing parts supplied by reference TRBV2 and TRBJ2-5, is EPEVTQTPSHQVTQMGQEVILRCVPISNHLYFYWYRQILGQKVEFLVSFYNNEISEKSEIFDDQFSVERPDGSNFTLKIRSTKLEDSAMYFCASRAGGGLMGETQYFGPGTRLLVL.

The chain employs TRBV28 and TRBJ2-3, with 13 bases matching TRBD2. V was pared by 8 bases and J by 4 bases, with 6 bases of the junction left unmatched. The CDR3 contains 15 residues. In germline, CDR1 is MDHEN, CDR2 SYDVKM. The CDR3 bases are TGTGCCAGCGGAACTAGCGGGGGGGAACCAGATACGCAGTATTTT. Protein sequence: CASGTSGGEPDTQYF.

The genes are TRBV3-1 (or the pseudogene TRBV3-2) and TRBJ2-4, with a possible D match to TRBD2 (5 bases). The germline V gene encodes CDR1 LGHDT and CDR2 YNNKEL (reference sequence). This CDR3 comprises 15 residues. Trimming stripped 2 bases from V and 6 bases from J, with 14 bases between. The CDR3 loop is CASSQRGGGGNIQYF. The CDR3 bases are TGTGCCAGCAGCCAACGGGGTGGTGGCGGAAACATTCAGTACTTC.

The chain links TRBV7-3 to TRBJ2-3; the match to TRBD2 covers 10 bases. Trimming took 3 bases from V and 6 from J; bases not matched to a gene: 9. Per germline, CDR1 SGHTA and CDR2 FQGTGA. This CDR3 is built from 16 residues. CDR3 sequence: CASSFMSGGALDTQYF. As DNA, the CDR3 is TGTGCCAGCAGCTTCATGAGCGGGGGGGCCCTCGATACGCAGTATTTT.

V usage is TRBV28 and J usage is TRBJ1-4, with 7 bases that match TRBD1. Germline assignment: CDR1 MDHEN and CDR2 SYDVKM. The CDR3 is made up of 15 amino acids. V was clipped by 3 bases and J by 6 bases; unmatched bases: 7. This CDR3 is CASSLDRRTDEKLFF. CDR3 bases: TGTGCCAGCAGTTTGGACAGGAGAACAGATGAAAAACTGTTTTTT. Full variable domain (outside the CDR3, taken from reference TRBV28 and TRBJ1-4): DVKVTQSSRYLVKRTGEKVFLECVQDMDHENMFWYRQDPGLGLRLIYFSYDVKMKEKGDIPEGYSVSREKKERFSLILESASTNQTSMYLCASSLDRRTDEKLFFGSGTQLSVL.

In DNA, the CDR3 is TGTGCCAGCAGCCCAGGGGGTCCGCGGACCCAGTACTTC. Amino acids: CASSPGGPRTQYF. The genes are TRBV7-6 and TRBJ2-5; 7 positions agree with TRBD1. In germline, CDR1 is SGHVS, CDR2 FNYEAQ. J was trimmed by 7 bases and V by 5 bases; bases with no gene match: 7. The CDR3 covers 13 residues.

This clone was detected only a few times. The V call is TRBV5-5, the J call TRBJ2-7, with D perhaps matching TRBD2 (5 bases). Germline lookup yields CDR1 SGHKS and CDR2 YYEKEE (reference sequence). The V and J ends lost 0 bases and 1 base respectively, with 8 bases between them. This CDR3 has 14 amino acids. CDR3 nucleotides: TGTGCCAGCAGCTTGGTATCGGGATCCTACGAGCAGTACTTC. Protein: CASSLVSGSYEQYF. Drawing the rest from reference TRBV5-5 and TRBJ2-7, the complete variable domain is DAGVTQSPTHLIKTRGQQVTLRCSPISGHKSVSWYQQVLGQGPQFIFQYYEKEERGRGNFPDRFSARQFPNYSSELNVNALLLGDSALYLCASSLVSGSYEQYFGPGTRLTVT.

V usage is TRBV7-9 and J usage is TRBJ2-5; D is ambiguous. CDR3 length: 13 residues. Germline CDR1 is SEHNR and CDR2 is FQNEAQ (reference sequence). Trimming left V 4 bases short and J 0 bases short, with 6 bases between. The CDR3 here is CASSSVYQETQYF. CDR3 in DNA: TGTGCCAGCAGCTCAGTGTACCAAGAGACCCAGTACTTC.

The CDR3: CASSSGQDEKLFF. The CDR3 DNA reads as TGTGCCAGCAGTTCGGGACAGGATGAAAAACTGTTTTTT. V and J are TRBV28 and TRBJ1-4, with TRBD1 identical over 8 bases. Germline-derived CDR1 and CDR2 are MDHEN and SYDVKM. Trimming removed 4 bases from V and 6 bases from J; junction bases left unmatched: 1. The length of the CDR3 is 13 residues.

The chain links TRBV1 to TRBJ1-5. TRBV1 is an annotated pseudogene. This CDR3 spans 16 amino acids. CDR3: CTSSQVSRRGNQPQHF. In DNA, the CDR3 is TGCACCAGCAGCCAAGTTTCCCGGCGGGGCAATCAGCCCCAGCATTTT.

The gene calls are TRBV6-2 or TRBV6-3 and TRBJ2-7; D may be TRBD2 (5 bases). Germline V gene data show CDR1 as MNHEY and CDR2 as SVGEGT. The CDR3 has 15 residues. V lost 5 bases and J lost 2, with 16 bases in between. CDR3 sequence reads: CASSHYAGLTYEQYF. CDR3 DNA sequence: TGTGCCAGCAGTCATTATGCGGGTCTTACCTACGAGCAGTACTTC.

The V and J genes are TRBV7-2 and TRBJ1-2; tentatively, D is TRBD1 (6 bases). The CDR3 totals 16 residues. Germline assignment: CDR1 SGHTA and CDR2 FQGNSA. The V and J ends lost 0 bases and 4 bases respectively, with 15 bases between them. CDR3 loop: CASSLANLGRGYGYTF. The DNA for the CDR3 is TGTGCCAGCAGCTTAGCCAATCTCGGCAGGGGCTATGGCTACACCTTC.

This CDR3 is CATSKGTVRLSGNTIYF. The CDR3 bases are TGTGCCACCAGCAAAGGGACAGTAAGACTCTCTGGAAACACCATATATTTT. The V and J genes are TRBV15 and TRBJ1-3, with 7 bases lining up with TRBD1. Germline CDR1 is LNHNV and CDR2 is YYDKDF (reference sequence). Germline trimming cut 4 bases from V and 0 bases from J; bases unmatched to any gene: 9. This CDR3 is built from 17 residues.

In this sample, this clone turned up once. This rearrangement joins TRBV27 to TRBJ1-5; D is undetermined. CDR1 is MNHEY, CDR2 SMNVEV, per germline (reference sequence). This CDR3 comprises 13 residues. Trimming shortened V by 3 bases and J by 5 bases, and 8 bases separated the two germline ends. The CDR3 protein is CASSFFGDQPQHF. The CDR3 bases are TGTGCCAGCAGTTTTTTCGGGGATCAGCCCCAGCATTTT.

This clone was seen only once. The chain uses TRBV2 and TRBJ1-1; 10 bases align to TRBD1. Germline V gene data show CDR1 as SNHLY and CDR2 as FYNNEI. V was clipped by 5 bases and J by 0 bases; unmatched bases: 6. The CDR3 sequence is 16 residues long. In DNA, the CDR3 is TGTGCCAGCAGTCACCCGGGACAGGGGCTGAACACTGAAGCTTTCTTT. Translation gives CASSHPGQGLNTEAFF.